This T cell receptor (beta chain) was captured by sequencing in a study of CD8+ T cells in alopecia areata (dated 2018 in TCRdb). Context from the whole study: The treated patients took part in an open-label pilot trial in which moderate-to-severe alopecia areata was treated with oral tofacitinib at 5 to 10 mg twice daily. Patients stayed on tofacitinib for 6 to 18 months and then had 6 months of follow-up off drug so that delayed response and recurrence could be assessed. For the treated patients, the SALT score, which quantifies what percentage of scalp surface area is affected, served as the measure of disease severity. High-throughput TCRbeta sequencing was used to examine T cell clonal expansion in alopecia areata in both the C3H/HeJ mouse model and human patients. On the human side, TCRbeta sequencing was run on scalp tissue and on sorted CD4+ and CD8+ peripheral blood T cells from healthy controls and from alopecia areata patients with either patchy or totalis/universalis disease. Patients on tofacitinib were biopsied at baseline and after 4 and 24 weeks of treatment, and several of the patients also had a later scalp biopsy. Scalp clonality was compared among normal scalp (n=4), patchy alopecia areata scalp (n=8), and alopecia totalis/universalis scalp (n=8). The RNA source kit depended on sample type: the PAXgene miRNA kit for fixed scalp, the miRNeasy kit for PBMCs, and the RNeasy kit for mouse skin. immunoSEQ multiplex PCR using 35 Vbeta forward primers and 13 Jbeta reverse primers was used to amplify TCRbeta CDR3 regions. Overall study outcomes, separate from this receptor: Shared TCR sequences between patients were less evident than in mice, which may be partly attributable to HLA diversity in the patient population. Scalp clonality and the number of expanded CD8+ clones among the top 100 scalp clones were significantly decreased by tofacitinib. Because the treated cohort was small and had just a single nonresponder, larger studies are needed to establish links between baseline CD8+ expansion and response. Unlike mouse skin, which is dominated by gammadelta T cells, normal human skin has resident alphabeta T cells that are also sequenced, and this complicates analysis of the scalp TCR repertoire. During tofacitinib treatment, many expanded lesional clones stuck around in both scalp and blood, and this persistence may partly explain why relapse happens after treatment is stopped. Lesional scalp, especially in alopecia totalis/universalis, showed higher clonality and more expanded CD8+ clones than normal scalp, suggesting antigenic drive.

The library was produced with the immunoSEQ multiplex PCR assay. To provide template for TCR sequencing, every sample had RNA extracted and reverse transcribed into cDNA. First-strand cDNA was synthesized with SuperScript III using a 2:1 mix of oligo-dT and random hexamers. A synthetic immune receptor repertoire was used to assess amplification bias, and residual bias was removed computationally. The paper's data handling went like this. Raw reads were preprocessed to remove errors, and CDR3 was defined by IMGT conventions from the conserved cysteine to phenylalanine. Clonality was computed by normalizing Shannon entropy by log2 of the number of productive unique TCRs and subtracting the result from 1. Whether scalp clones were CD4 or CD8 was inferred by matching scalp TCRbeta sequences against CD4 and CD8 repertoires sorted from blood. TCRdb carries this immuneACCESS record with in-frame sequences only. Its versions omit some clonotypes, under half of them owing to an unresolved V gene in the studies checked, with the rest unexplained. That table supplies the V and J calls and clone size; D and trimming were determined from the DNA. For this sample the table gives some 99,000 clones, of which about 64% were detected only once. Of the sample, around 15% falls within the top ten clones.

The sample's time point label, decoded: four to five weeks on oral tofacitinib. The label giving this sample's treatment or condition can be read as: oral pan-JAK inhibitor, 5-10 mg twice daily. From alopecia areata patients, peripheral blood was collected along with lesional scalp punch biopsies. PBMCs were isolated by density centrifugation and stained for CD3, CD4 and CD8, and CD4+ and CD8+ T cells were sorted on a FACSAria. Concerning this clone itself: The antigen this receptor binds is unknown. No base quality information exists; no much larger clone differs at one position.

The junction carries 16 bases between V and J, which are trimmed by 7 bases and 6 bases respectively. Its CDR3 holds 13 amino acids, cysteine through phenylalanine. CDR3 DNA is the only sequence kept; it has 39 bases, read in frame from the first base. The CDR1 and CDR2 encoded by the germline V gene (reference sequence) are MNHEY and SMNVEV. Sequences were derived from CD8+ T cells sorted from blood, sampled at week 4, from a patient treated with tofacitinib. The sequence is built from TRBV27 and TRBJ2-7; the D gene assignment is ambiguous. The TCR originated in a human donor with alopecia areata. The CDR3 region has the sequence CASTNLGQFEQYF. The nucleotides read TGTGCCAGCACCAACCTCGGGCAGTTCGAGCAGTACTTC.